This is a list of T cell receptor beta chains from one sample in a study of blood T cell repertoires in COVID-19. Clones were sequenced by immunoSEQ multiplex PCR, and TCRdb holds only the in-frame ones, with some missing. The profile shows roughly 120,000 clones, less than 85% of them singletons. The specimen sequenced was peripheral blood. The receptors were sampled from a woman aged 60 to 75 with acute or convalescent COVID-19. Both conserved end residues are part of each CDR3. The D gene is left open where the match is weak. The size field is filled for only some rows; it gives once, few, many or a size class.

V: TRBV6-6; J: TRBJ2-1; D: TRBD2; size: once; DNA: TGTGCCAGCTCTCGGGGGGGGTACCCCCCACACAATGAGCAGTTCTTC; CDR3: CASSRGGYPPHNEQFF
V: TRBV28; J: TRBJ2-3; D: TRBD1; size: -; DNA: TGTGCCAGCCAGAAACAGGGGGTTTTCGTTACGCAGTATTTT; CDR3: CASQKQGVFVTQYF
V: TRBV18; J: TRBJ1-1; D: -; size: -; DNA: TGTGCCAGCTCACCGGGACTGACGAACACTGAAGCTTTCTTT; CDR3: CASSPGLTNTEAFF
V: TRBV24-1; J: TRBJ2-3; D: TRBD1; size: -; DNA: TGTGCCACCAGTGATCCCTCACAGGGGGCGAAAGATACGCAGTATTTT; CDR3: CATSDPSQGAKDTQYF
V: TRBV30; J: TRBJ2-1; D: TRBD2; size: -; DNA: TGTGCCTGGAGTGTTAGCGGGATAGGGGAGCAGTTCTTC; CDR3: CAWSVSGIGEQFF
V: TRBV24-1; J: TRBJ2-1; D: TRBD1; size: few; DNA: TGTGCCACCAGTGATCCGGGACAGCCTTACAATGAGCAGTTCTTC; CDR3: CATSDPGQPYNEQFF
V: TRBV19; J: TRBJ1-1; D: -; size: -; DNA: TGTGCCAGTAGTAGTCAGGTGAACACTGAAGCTTTCTTT; CDR3: CASSSQVNTEAFF
V: TRBV11-2; J: TRBJ2-5; D: -; size: -; DNA: TGTGCCAGCAGCAAAACACCGGGCGGGGCGACGGTGTGGGAGACCCAGTACTTC; CDR3: CASSKTPGGATVWETQYF
V: TRBV24-1; J: TRBJ2-7; D: -; size: once; DNA: TGTGCCACCAGTGATGGCAGGGCCCGCGAGCAGTACTTC; CDR3: CATSDGRAREQYF
V: TRBV6-5; J: TRBJ1-3; D: TRBD1; size: -; DNA: TGTGCCAGCCGCGGACAGGTTAACACCATATATTTT; CDR3: CASRGQVNTIYF
V: TRBV10-1; J: TRBJ2-7; D: TRBD1; size: -; DNA: TGCGCCAGCAGTTGGGACAGGGGAGCAGAGCAGTACTTC; CDR3: CASSWDRGAEQYF
V: TRBV5-5; J: TRBJ1-4; D: -; size: -; DNA: TGTGCCAGCAGCTTGGCGACAGGTCCCAATGAAAAACTGTTTTTT; CDR3: CASSLATGPNEKLFF
V: TRBV23-1; J: TRBJ2-5; D: TRBD2; size: -; DNA: TGCGCCAGCAGTCTCGGTGCTAGCGGGAGTTTTCAACTCCAAGAGACCCAGTACTTC; CDR3: CASSLGASGSFQLQETQYF
V: TRBV5-1; J: TRBJ2-1; D: TRBD2; size: -; DNA: TGCGCCAGCAGCTCCTCTAGCGGGGGTTCACAAAATGAGCAGTTCTTC; CDR3: CASSSSSGGSQNEQFF
V: TRBV5-6; J: TRBJ2-2; D: -; size: -; DNA: TGTGCCAGCACCCGGGAGAACACCGGGGAGCTGTTTTTT; CDR3: CASTRENTGELFF
V: TRBV29-1; J: TRBJ2-7; D: TRBD2; size: -; DNA: TGCAGCGTTGAAGGTGTAGCGGGAGCCGAGCAGTACTTC; CDR3: CSVEGVAGAEQYF
V: TRBV9; J: TRBJ2-6; D: -; size: -; DNA: TGTGCCAGCAGCGTAGATCTGTTTCTCGAGGGGGCCAACGTCCTGACTTTC; CDR3: CASSVDLFLEGANVLTF
V: TRBV12-3/TRBV12-4; J: TRBJ2-7; D: TRBD1; size: -; DNA: TGTGCCAGCAGAAGGACAGGGGTTGATGAGCAGTACTTC; CDR3: CASRRTGVDEQYF
V: TRBV19; J: TRBJ2-7; D: TRBD1; size: -; DNA: TGTGCCAGTAGTCGGACAGGGGGCGAGCAGTACTTC; CDR3: CASSRTGGEQYF
V: TRBV7-9; J: TRBJ1-2; D: -; size: -; DNA: TGTGCCAGCAGCCCCGGAGCGGTAGGCGGCTACACCTTC; CDR3: CASSPGAVGGYTF
V: TRBV6-5; J: TRBJ1-1; D: -; size: -; DNA: TGTGCCAGCAGGGCTTTTATAGCAGTGAACACTGAAGCTTTCTTT; CDR3: CASRAFIAVNTEAFF
V: TRBV5-1; J: TRBJ2-3; D: -; size: -; DNA: TGCGCCAGCAGTTCTGGGCACGAAACAGATACGCAGTATTTT; CDR3: CASSSGHETDTQYF